The 27 T cell receptor beta chains below were found in one sample sequenced in a study of cytomegalovirus exposure and HLA in healthy donors. Primers included in the PCR were 60 Vbeta and 13 Jbeta primers. Sequenced by immunoSEQ multiplex PCR; TCRdb stores in-frame clones only, minus some. The sample records roughly 130,000 clones, 73% being singletons. The source material was PBMCs. Receptors originate from a woman between 35 and 50 years old in good health and CMV-seronegative.

This clone has more than one count but fewer than ten. This chain joins TRBV6-5 and TRBJ2-7; D is unclear. Germline assignment: CDR1 MNHEY and CDR2 SVGAGI. The CDR3 totals 13 residues. Between the trimmed V and J ends, which lost 2 bases and 0 bases, there was a span of 5 bases. The CDR3 reads CASSYRDSYEQYF. The CDR3 DNA sequence: TGTGCCAGCAGTTACCGCGACTCCTACGAGCAGTACTTC.

The chain employs TRBV6-6 and TRBJ1-5, with D hard to call. The CDR3 has 16 residues. Trimming left V 7 bases short and J 0 bases short, with 16 bases between. Germline values: CDR1 MNHNY, CDR2 SVGAGI (reference sequence). The DNA of the CDR3 is TGTGCCAGCACCACGGGTGGAGAATATAGCAATCAGCCCCAGCATTTT. This codes for CASTTGGEYSNQPQHF.

The rearrangement uses TRBV7-9 and TRBJ1-5, with D hard to call. Germline CDR1 and CDR2: SEHNR and FQNEAQ (reference sequence). This CDR3 comprises 12 residues. V lost 4 bases to trimming and J lost 6 bases, with 7 bases between them. CDR3 sequence (DNA): TGTGCCAGCAGCTCCGGCGGTCAGCCCCAGCATTTT. Protein product: CASSSGGQPQHF.

This chain joins TRBV9 and TRBJ2-1; a possible D gene is TRBD1 (5 bases). The V gene's germline CDR1 is SGDLS and CDR2 YYNGEE. Between the trimmed V and J ends, which lost 3 bases and 0 bases, there was a span of 10 bases. CDR3 size: 15 residues. CDR3 residues: CASSAQGASYNEQFF. The CDR3 DNA is TGTGCCAGCAGCGCCCAAGGGGCCTCCTACAATGAGCAGTTCTTC.

In its sample, this clone was seen a few times. V gene TRBV2 combines with J gene TRBJ2-2; a possible D gene is TRBD1 (5 bases). In germline, CDR1 is SNHLY, CDR2 FYNNEI. Trimming took off 1 base at V and 7 bases at J, with 10 bases between the two ends. CDR3 length: 14 residues. The CDR3 loop reads CASSEVSGYGELFF. In DNA form, the CDR3 reads TGTGCCAGCAGTGAAGTGTCAGGGTACGGGGAGCTGTTTTTT.

This sequence joins TRBV5-1 and TRBJ1-4, with 10 bases fitting TRBD1. Germline CDR1 is SGHRS and CDR2 is YFSETQ. The CDR3 has 16 amino acids. V trimming: 4 bases; J trimming: 8 bases; junction bases outside the gene matches: 11. In nucleotides, the CDR3 is TGCGCCAGCAGCCCAGGGGGACAGGGGAGCACCGAAAAACTGTTTTTT. This encodes CASSPGGQGSTEKLFF.

The table lists this clone with a count of one. The CDR3 DNA reads TGTGCCAGCAGTAAGACTAGCGGGGACAATGAGCAGTTCTTC. Amino acid sequence: CASSKTSGDNEQFF. The V and J genes are TRBV6-5 and TRBJ2-1; 11 bases align to TRBD2. The CDR3 covers 14 residues. J was trimmed by 5 bases and V by 5 bases; bases with no gene match: 2. Germline V gene lookup returns CDR1 MNHEY and CDR2 SVGAGI.

This rearrangement joins TRBV7-3 to TRBJ2-1, with 10 bases that match TRBD2. The J segment lost 2 bases and the V segment lost 5 bases, leaving 12 bases of the junction unmatched. The CDR3 is 18 residues long. The germline gives CDR1 SGHTA, CDR2 FQGTGA. CDR3 bases: TGTGCCAGCAGCCACGGGGCTAGCGGGGGCCGCACCTACAATGAGCAGTTCTTC. Translated: CASSHGASGGRTYNEQFF.

The rearrangement uses TRBV6-5 and TRBJ2-1, with 12 bases that match TRBD2. Losses at the gene ends were 5 bases for V and 7 bases for J; bases not matched to a gene: 6. CDR1 and CDR2 from the germline V gene are MNHEY and SVGAGI. This CDR3 comprises 15 residues. CDR3 region: CASSRTSGGTNEQFF. Written as DNA, the CDR3 is TGTGCCAGCAGTCGAACTAGCGGGGGGACGAATGAGCAGTTCTTC.

The chain joins TRBV7-2 to TRBJ1-2, with TRBD1 identical over 9 bases. The CDR3 length is 15 residues. Germline trimming cut 3 bases from V and 7 bases from J; bases unmatched to any gene: 9. Per germline, CDR1 SGHTA and CDR2 FQGNSA. CDR3 loop: CASSFYRDRDTGYTF. CDR3 coding DNA: TGTGCCAGCAGCTTTTACCGGGACAGGGATACTGGCTACACCTTC. Filled out from reference TRBV7-2 and TRBJ1-2, the complete variable domain reads GAGVSQSPSNKVTEKGKDVELRCDPISGHTALYWYRQSLGQGLEFLIYFQGNSAPDKSGLPSDRFSAERTGGSVSTLTIQRTQQEDSAVYLCASSFYRDRDTGYTFGSGTRLTVV.

V and J are TRBV5-1 and TRBJ2-5; 7 bases agree with TRBD1. In germline, CDR1 is SGHRS, CDR2 YFSETQ. The CDR3 length is 17 residues. Trimming removed 0 bases from V and 0 bases from J; junction bases left unmatched: 8. CDR3: CASSLVVGDSHQETQYF. CDR3 sequence (DNA): TGCGCCAGCAGCTTGGTGGTCGGGGACAGCCACCAAGAGACCCAGTACTTC. Based on the CDR3 plus reference TRBV5-1 and TRBJ2-5, the full variable domain is KAGVTQTPRYLIKTRGQQVTLSCSPISGHRSVSWYQQTPGQGLQFLFEYFSETQRNKGNFPGRFSGRQFSNSRSEMNVSTLELGDSALYLCASSLVVGDSHQETQYFGPGTRLLVL.

This CDR3 is CASSRAGGPSYEQYV. In DNA, the CDR3 is TGTGCCAGCAGCCGCGCCGGGGGTCCCTCCTACGAGCAGTACGTC. The gene calls are TRBV5-4 and TRBJ2-7, with D possibly being TRBD2 (6 bases). Germline values: CDR1 SGHNT, CDR2 YYREEE (reference sequence). This CDR3 comprises 15 residues. With 4 bases removed from V and 0 bases from J, the gap between germline ends came to 14 bases.

The gene calls are TRBV28 and TRBJ1-4; maybe TRBD1 (5 bases). The CDR3 sequence is 16 residues long. The germline V and J ends were trimmed by 7 bases and 8 bases, with 23 bases remaining between them. Germline values: CDR1 MDHEN, CDR2 SYDVKM. The CDR3 bases are TGTGCCAGCACCCCTATGGGGCAGATAGTAGAGGAAAAACTGTTTTTT. Translating gives CASTPMGQIVEEKLFF.

This clone was seen just once. This sequence joins TRBV5-1 and TRBJ2-1; 8 positions match TRBD2. Trimming cost V 0 bases and J 4 bases; bases outside gene matches: 6. Germline V CDR1 and CDR2: SGHRS, YFSETQ. The CDR3 covers 16 residues. The CDR3 nucleotides are TGCGCCAGCAGCTTGGGGTCTAGCGGGTATTACAATGAGCAGTTCTTC. Protein product: CASSLGSSGYYNEQFF. Full variable domain (remainder filled in from reference TRBV5-1 and TRBJ2-1): KAGVTQTPRYLIKTRGQQVTLSCSPISGHRSVSWYQQTPGQGLQFLFEYFSETQRNKGNFPGRFSGRQFSNSRSEMNVSTLELGDSALYLCASSLGSSGYYNEQFFGPGTRLTVL.

This chain links TRBV4-1 with TRBJ1-2; 11 nucleotides line up with TRBD1. The V and J ends lost 4 bases and 4 bases, in that order; junction bases with no gene match: 8. This CDR3 is 16 amino acids long. Germline V gives CDR1 MGHRA, CDR2 YSYEKL. CDR3 in DNA: TGCGCCAGCAGCCCGGGACAGGGGGAGGATTCCTATGGCTACACCTTC. It specifies CASSPGQGEDSYGYTF.

The V and J genes are TRBV14 and TRBJ2-1; 7 nucleotides match TRBD2. The V segment lost 1 base and the J segment 9 bases; nucleotides outside the gene matches: 3. The CDR3 is 13 amino acids. The germline gives CDR1 SGHDN, CDR2 FVKESK. The CDR3 DNA reads TGTGCCAGCAGCCAAGGACGACTAGCTGAGCAGTTCTTC. As protein: CASSQGRLAEQFF.

CDR3 sequence: CASSVEGGGQFYNEQFF. The CDR3 DNA reads TGTGCCAGCAGCGTAGAAGGGGGGGGCCAATTCTACAATGAGCAGTTCTTC. The chain links TRBV9 to TRBJ2-1; D may be TRBD2 (7 bases). The CDR3 runs to 17 residues. Trimming removed 0 bases at V and 3 bases at J, with 16 bases between. Germline-derived CDR1 and CDR2 are SGDLS and YYNGEE.

This clone showed up just once. The rearrangement uses TRBV6-6 and TRBJ1-4; TRBD1 might be the D (6 bases). Germline lookup yields CDR1 MNHNY and CDR2 SVGAGI (reference sequence). The CDR3 has 15 amino acids. Trimming removed 5 bases from V and 4 bases from J, with 14 bases in between. CDR3 loop: CASSTQGFINEKLFF. The CDR3 nucleotides are TGTGCCAGCAGTACTCAGGGGTTTATTAATGAAAAACTGTTTTTT.

The CDR3 sequence: CASSEAVGGWNSPLHF. The CDR3, as DNA: TGTGCCAGCAGTGAAGCGGTGGGGGGATGGAATTCACCCCTCCACTTT. This chain connects TRBV6-1 to TRBJ1-6, with a tentative D call TRBD1 (5 bases). V was cut by 0 bases and J by 7 bases, with 13 bases left in between. CDR3 length: 16 residues. Germline CDR1 MNHNS, CDR2 SASEGT.

V usage is TRBV28 and J usage is TRBJ1-6; no firm D call. The germline gives CDR1 MDHEN, CDR2 SYDVKM. V lost 4 bases and J lost 5, with 15 bases in between. The length of the CDR3 is 16 residues. In nucleotides, the CDR3 is TGTGCCAGCAGTTCCCCATCAGTGGGCGATAATTCACCCCTCCACTTT. This translates into CASSSPSVGDNSPLHF.

This clone showed up just a few times. This chain links TRBV4-2 with TRBJ1-2, with D unresolved. The length of the CDR3 is 14 residues. CDR1 LGHNA and CDR2 YNFKEQ come from the germline V gene. Trimming removed 1 base at V and 8 bases at J, with 14 bases between. CDR3 sequence (DNA): TGTGCCAGCAGCCAAGGTGTTTACAGAGAGGGCTACACCTTC. The encoded protein is CASSQGVYREGYTF.

This chain uses TRBV9 with TRBJ1-6; 10 positions match TRBD1. The V and J ends lost 5 bases and 10 bases, in that order; junction bases with no gene match: 9. CDR3 length: 15 amino acids. Germline-derived CDR1 and CDR2 are SGDLS and YYNGEE. CDR3 amino acids: CASSETTGGGSPLHF. Here the CDR3 DNA reads TGTGCCAGCAGTGAGACGACAGGGGGCGGCTCACCCCTCCACTTT.

This chain links TRBV7-8 with TRBJ1-2, with TRBD1 matching over 7 bases. V shed 5 bases and J 4 bases; nucleotides not matched to a gene: 7. This CDR3 is 14 amino acids long. In germline, CDR1 is SGHVS, CDR2 FQNEAQ. The CDR3 loop reads CASSPAGGSYGYTF. The DNA of the CDR3 is TGTGCCAGCAGCCCCGCAGGGGGGAGCTATGGCTACACCTTC.

Concerning this clone: Additional DNA sequences in this sample encode the identical CDR3. V usage is TRBV6-1 and J usage is TRBJ2-2; perhaps TRBD2 as D (6 bases). V gave up 6 bases and J gave up 5 bases, with 10 bases separating them. Germline V gene sequence: CDR1 MNHNS, CDR2 SASEGT. The CDR3 length is 13 residues. The CDR3 loop is CASRPSETGELFF. CDR3 nucleotides: TGTGCCAGCAGACCTAGCGAAACCGGGGAGCTGTTTTTT.

V usage is TRBV6-1 and J usage is TRBJ2-5; D gene ambiguous. CDR1 and CDR2 from the germline V gene are MNHNS and SASEGT. Trimming cost V 0 bases and J 7 bases, with 9 bases left between them. The CDR3 consists of 13 residues. Here the CDR3 DNA reads TGTGCCAGCAGTGAAGCCCTCCCGGGGACCCAGTACTTC. It yields the protein CASSEALPGTQYF.

The V call is TRBV5-6, the J call TRBJ2-7, with D possibly TRBD2 on 5 matching bases. The ends were cut back, 5 bases at V and 2 bases at J, with 8 bases in the middle. Germline V CDR1 and CDR2: SGHDT, YYEEEE. CDR3 length: 12 residues. As DNA, the CDR3 is TGTGCCAGCAGTTTACTAGCCTACGAGCAGTACTTC. This encodes CASSLLAYEQYF.

The chain uses TRBV9 and TRBJ2-5; 7 bases map to TRBD1. In germline, CDR1 is SGDLS, CDR2 YYNGEE. The CDR3 is 15 residues long. V shed 4 bases and J 5 bases; nucleotides not matched to a gene: 11. The CDR3 sequence is CASSPQGRPGETQYF. The CDR3 nucleotides are TGTGCCAGCAGCCCACAGGGGAGACCCGGGGAGACCCAGTACTTC.